This entry lists 30 T cell receptor beta chains sequenced from one sample in a study of T-cell reconstitution after alpha-beta-depleted transplantation in children (dated by TCRdb to 2016 to 2018). Library method: PCR. The data were produced on an Illumina HiSeq 2500. To normalize quantification of the TCRbeta repertoire, the TCR libraries were built with molecular barcoding that relied on unique molecular identifiers. The public sequencing data were trimmed at Q25 with fastp and processed into clonotypes with MiXCR by TCRdb, which kept only in-frame beta chains. Each entry is one CDR3 protein sequence, shown with its most common DNA and genes. Counted in this sample were some 450,000 distinct CDR3 sequences; 43% of them appeared once. Under 30% of the sample comes from the top ten. Per the publication, the treatment or condition label means: allogeneic hematopoietic cell transplantation with graft depleted of TCRalphabeta T cells and CD19 B cells.

Sequenced here: PBMCs, sampled before TCRalphabeta/CD19-depleted stem cell transplant. These receptors all stem from a girl aged 2 to 10 with aplastic anemia, due to receive a stem cell transplant.

This clonotype was recorded only once. The rearrangement joins TRBV29-1 to TRBJ2-3, with a possible D match to TRBD2 (6 bases). This CDR3 contains 12 residues. V dropped 3 bases and J dropped 15 bases, with 19 bases sitting between them. Germline assignment: CDR1 SQVTM and CDR2 ANQGSEA. The CDR3 sequence is CSVDAGIRWRYF. The CDR3 DNA reads as TGCAGCGTTGACGCGGGAATCCGGTGGAGATATTTT.

The rearrangement joins TRBV5-5 to TRBJ2-1, with 7 bases matching TRBD2. The ends lost 4 bases at V and 10 bases at J; junction bases unmatched: 14. Germline values: CDR1 SGHKS, CDR2 YYEKEE (reference sequence). This CDR3 comprises 15 residues. The CDR3 nucleotides read TGTGCCAGCAGCCTGATAAGCGGGGTGCAGCACGAGCAGTTCTTC. This translates into CASSLISGVQHEQFF. Together with reference TRBV5-5 and TRBJ2-1, the CDR3 gives the full variable domain: DAGVTQSPTHLIKTRGQQVTLRCSPISGHKSVSWYQQVLGQGPQFIFQYYEKEERGRGNFPDRFSARQFPNYSSELNVNALLLGDSALYLCASSLISGVQHEQFFGPGTRLTVL.

This clonotype came up a few times. V is TRBV18 and J is TRBJ2-1, with 9 bases lining up with TRBD2. J gave up 4 bases and V 6 bases, and 7 bases lay outside the gene matches. The CDR3 extends over 15 amino acids. The germline gives CDR1 KGHSH, CDR2 LQKENI. The CDR3 spells CASSPTSGLYNEQFF. CDR3 DNA: TGTGCCAGCTCCCCGACTAGCGGTTTATACAATGAGCAGTTCTTC.

This clonotype was counted once. The chain combines TRBV6-5 with TRBJ1-6; D unclear. Germline CDR1 and CDR2: MNHEY and SVGAGI. Trimming left V 2 bases short and J 7 bases short, with 12 bases between. This CDR3 is 15 amino acids long. The CDR3 sequence is CASSYLGRKNSPLHF. The CDR3 DNA reads as TGTGCCAGCAGTTACCTGGGTCGTAAAAATTCACCCCTCCACTTT.

This clonotype was seen repeatedly, ten times or more. V is TRBV7-8 and J is TRBJ1-4; possibly TRBD1 for D (6 bases). CDR3 length: 14 amino acids. Trimming took 4 bases from V and 8 from J, leaving 14 bases between them. From germline, CDR1 is SGHVS and CDR2 FQNEAQ. For the CDR3, the DNA is TGTGCCAGCAGCTCCACTCAACAGGGAGAAAAACTGTTTTTT. It specifies CASSSTQQGEKLFF.

The chain links TRBV6-1 to TRBJ1-5; the match to TRBD1 covers 7 bases. The germline CDR1 and CDR2 sequences are MNHNS and SASEGT. The CDR3 loop spans 14 amino acids. Losses at the gene ends were 6 bases for V and 4 bases for J; bases not matched to a gene: 6. CDR3 DNA sequence: TGTGCCAGCAGCGACCGGGACAGAAATCAGCCCCAGCATTTT. Encoded protein: CASSDRDRNQPQHF.

The chain has TRBV7-3 and TRBJ2-1; 14 bases match TRBD2. J lost 8 bases, V lost 4 bases, and 19 bases had no gene match. The CDR3 runs 20 residues. Germline V lookup: CDR1 SGHTA, CDR2 FQGTGA. The CDR3 reads CASSSRGGTSGSWRADEQFF. As DNA, the CDR3 is TGTGCCAGCAGCTCAAGGGGTGGGACTAGCGGGAGTTGGAGGGCCGATGAGCAGTTCTTC.

This clonotype occurred many times. This chain links TRBV2 with TRBJ2-7, with D perhaps matching TRBD1 or TRBD2 (7 bases each). Trimming stripped 10 bases from V and 7 bases from J, with 17 bases between. Germline V lookup: CDR1 SNHLY, CDR2 FYNNEI. This CDR3 has 12 residues. The CDR3 nucleotides are TGTGCCACCTCGAGCAGGGGGGGTGAGCAGTACTTC. Protein product: CATSSRGGEQYF.

V gene TRBV20-1 combines with J gene TRBJ2-1; a possible D gene is TRBD1 (6 bases). CDR1 is DFQATT and CDR2 is SNEGSKA in the germline V gene (reference sequence). The ends were cut back, 5 bases at V and 5 bases at J, with 16 bases in the middle. CDR3 length: 14 amino acids. The CDR3, as DNA: TGCAGTGCTTGGGGGCAGGGGCCAGACAATGAGCAGTTCTTC. Translating gives CSAWGQGPDNEQFF.

This clonotype appeared many times. The V and J genes are TRBV12-3 or TRBV12-4 and TRBJ2-3, with 15 bases that match TRBD2. CDR3 length equals 17 residues. Trimming took 7 bases from V and 1 from J; bases not matched to a gene: 6. The CDR3 nucleotides read TGTGCCAGCACCCCGGGACTAGCGGGAGGAGGCACAGATACGCAGTATTTT. Its translation is CASTPGLAGGGTDTQYF.

This clonotype was seen many times. The rearrangement links TRBV20-1 to TRBJ1-6; maybe TRBD1 (5 bases). Germline V gene sequence: CDR1 DFQATT, CDR2 SNEGSKA (reference sequence). With 5 bases removed from V and 7 bases from J, the gap between germline ends came to 21 bases. This CDR3 spans 16 amino acids. As DNA, the CDR3 is TGCAGTGCTTCTGTAATCGGGGGTCCCGAAAATTCACCCCTCCACTTT. This codes for CSASVIGGPENSPLHF.

The chain links TRBV3-1 to TRBJ2-3; 7 positions match TRBD2. Germline V lookup: CDR1 LGHDT, CDR2 YNNKEL (reference sequence). This CDR3 has 16 amino acids. J was trimmed by 1 base and V by 4 bases; bases with no gene match: 8. The CDR3 DNA sequence: TGTGCCAGCAGCCCGATAGCGGGCGGAGGCACAGATACGCAGTATTTT. It is translated as CASSPIAGGGTDTQYF.

This clonotype showed up many times. J is TRBJ2-3 and V is TRBV15, with D maybe TRBD2 (6 bases). This CDR3 comprises 15 residues. The V gene's germline CDR1 is LNHNV and CDR2 YYDKDF (reference sequence). Trimming stripped 0 bases from V and 5 bases from J, with 12 bases between. CDR3: CATSRDGGPGDTQYF. In DNA form, the CDR3 reads TGTGCCACCAGCAGAGATGGAGGGCCAGGAGATACGCAGTATTTT.

The sample holds a few counts of this clonotype. The chain employs TRBV29-1 and TRBJ1-1, with D perhaps TRBD1 (5 bases). This CDR3 comprises 13 residues. CDR1 is SQVTM, CDR2 ANQGSEA, per germline. V was pared by 8 bases and J by 1 base, with 14 bases between. CDR3: CSCSRDGNTEAFF. The CDR3 bases are TGCAGCTGTTCACGGGACGGGAACACTGAAGCTTTCTTT. Complete variable domain (other parts from reference TRBV29-1 and TRBJ1-1): SAVISQKPSRDICQRGTSLTIQCQVDSQVTMMFWYRQQPGQSLTLIATANQGSEATYESGFVIDKFPISRPNLTFSTLTVSNMSPEDSSIYLCSCSRDGNTEAFFGQGTRLTVV.

This chain links TRBV7-2 with TRBJ2-7; 7 nucleotides line up with TRBD1. The CDR3 is made up of 15 amino acids. The trim removed 6 bases at V and 1 base at J, leaving 9 bases unmatched. Germline V gene sequence: CDR1 SGHTA, CDR2 FQGNSA. CDR3 residues: CASSRDSRGSYEQYF. The CDR3 nucleotides read TGTGCCAGCAGTCGGGACAGTCGTGGATCCTACGAGCAGTACTTC.

The J gene is TRBJ2-7, the V gene TRBV7-8, with 10 bases identical to TRBD2. The V and J ends lost 2 bases and 5 bases, in that order; junction bases with no gene match: 9. The CDR3 covers 16 residues. The germline CDR1 and CDR2 sequences are SGHVS and FQNEAQ. This CDR3 reads CASSLLQREGIHEQYF. The CDR3 nucleotides read TGTGCCAGCAGCTTATTACAGCGGGAGGGGATACACGAGCAGTACTTC.

The chain uses TRBV20-1 and TRBJ1-4; 7 bases match TRBD1. CDR1 is DFQATT, CDR2 SNEGSKA, per germline (reference sequence). The CDR3 consists of 13 residues. V shed 5 bases, J shed 7 bases, and the junction held 7 bases outside the gene matches. CDR3 sequence reads: CSASQGGGEKLFF. The DNA for the CDR3 is TGCAGTGCTTCTCAGGGGGGGGGTGAAAAACTGTTTTTT.

V usage is TRBV10-3 and J usage is TRBJ2-7; 9 nucleotides line up with TRBD1. The germline V gene encodes CDR1 ENHRY and CDR2 SYGVKD. The CDR3 covers 13 residues. The V segment lost 8 bases and the J segment 10 bases; nucleotides outside the gene matches: 12. The chain's CDR3 is CAISGQGYSYQYF. The CDR3 DNA sequence: TGTGCCATCTCGGGACAGGGCTACTCGTACCAGTACTTC.

This clonotype was counted only a few times. The rearrangement links TRBV5-1 to TRBJ2-3; 8 positions match TRBD2. V shed 5 bases and J 0 bases; nucleotides not matched to a gene: 5. Germline V gene sequence: CDR1 SGHRS, CDR2 YFSETQ. This CDR3 spans 15 amino acids. CDR3 DNA sequence: TGCGCCAGCAGTTCAGCGGGAGTTAGCACAGATACGCAGTATTTT. This sequence encodes CASSSAGVSTDTQYF.

The gene calls are TRBV6-1 and TRBJ2-1; D is perhaps TRBD2 (6 bases). Trimming took 0 bases from V and 3 from J, leaving 12 bases between them. CDR1 and CDR2 from the germline V gene are MNHNS and SASEGT. The CDR3 has 16 residues. Here the CDR3 DNA reads TGTGCCAGCAGTGAAGCGCCTAGCGCGAACTACAATGAGCAGTTCTTC. This encodes CASSEAPSANYNEQFF.

Comments on this clonotype: Germline and junction disagree at one end, which may indicate a read error. This chain uses TRBV9 with TRBJ2-3, with D possibly TRBD2 on 5 matching bases. Per the germline V gene, CDR1 is SGDLS and CDR2 is YYNGEE. The CDR3 totals 15 residues. The CDR3 DNA reads TGTGCCAGCATCGTAACCGGACTTCCCCCGGATACGCAGTATTTT. Translation: CASIVTGLPPDTQYF. The full variable domain, with the rest looked up from reference TRBV9 and TRBJ2-3, is DSGVTQTPKHLITATGQRVTLRCSPRSGDLSVYWYQQSLDQGLQFLIQYYNGEERAKGNILERFSAQQFPDLHSELNLSSLELGDSALYFCASIVTGLPPDTQYFGPGTRLTVL.

The table lists this clonotype with a few counts. V and J are TRBV20-1 and TRBJ1-2, with 12 bases matching TRBD1. This CDR3 comprises 17 residues. V shed 4 bases, J shed 7 bases, and the junction held 16 bases outside the gene matches. Germline assignment: CDR1 DFQATT and CDR2 SNEGSKA (reference sequence). The DNA for the CDR3 is TGCAGTGCTAAAGAACCGGGACAGGGGGCGCGGTGGGGTGGCTACACCTTC. Translated: CSAKEPGQGARWGGYTF.

V gene TRBV5-1 combines with J gene TRBJ2-7; 9 nucleotides line up with TRBD1. V shed 0 bases and J 6 bases; nucleotides not matched to a gene: 4. There are 14 residues in the CDR3. Germline CDR1 and CDR2: SGHRS and YFSETQ. The CDR3 bases are TGCGCCAGCAGCTTGGACTGGACAGGGGCCGAGCAGTACTTC. This encodes CASSLDWTGAEQYF.

This clonotype has ten or more counts. The chain combines TRBV9 with TRBJ2-3; 16 bases map to TRBD2. The V gene's germline CDR1 is SGDLS and CDR2 YYNGEE. The CDR3 extends over 16 amino acids. V lost 2 bases and J lost 5; bases outside the gene matches: 2. The CDR3 coding sequence is TGTGCCAGCAGCGTGGGACTAGCGGGAGGGATAGATACGCAGTATTTT. This codes for CASSVGLAGGIDTQYF.

The chain uses TRBV7-3 and TRBJ1-1; a weak D match, TRBD1 (6 bases). V dropped 4 bases and J dropped 1 base, with 10 bases sitting between them. Germline V lookup: CDR1 SGHTA, CDR2 FQGTGA. The CDR3 is made up of 14 amino acids. As DNA, the CDR3 is TGTGCCAGCAGCTCCCAGGGACAGAACACTGAAGCTTTCTTT. As protein: CASSSQGQNTEAFF.

The V and J genes are TRBV5-6 and TRBJ1-1; no reliable D call. The CDR3 covers 14 residues. Germline lookup yields CDR1 SGHDT and CDR2 YYEEEE. Trimming cost V 2 bases and J 2 bases, with 10 bases left between them. CDR3 coding DNA: TGTGCCAGCAGCTTAGGGTGGGTAAACACTGAAGCTTTCTTT. Its translation is CASSLGWVNTEAFF.

DNA of the CDR3: TGCAGTGCTAGAGATGCGGGAGGGATAGACGAGCAGTACTTC. This sequence encodes CSARDAGGIDEQYF. The rearrangement links TRBV20-1 to TRBJ2-7, with TRBD2 identical over 9 bases. Trimming removed 0 bases from V and 5 bases from J; junction bases left unmatched: 5. Germline lookup yields CDR1 DFQATT and CDR2 SNEGSKA (reference sequence). The CDR3 covers 14 residues.

In its sample, this clonotype was seen many times. The V gene is TRBV10-3, the J gene TRBJ2-3; maybe TRBD2 (7 bases). Germline CDR1 ENHRY, CDR2 SYGVKD. This CDR3 is 13 amino acids long. V gave up 7 bases and J gave up 3 bases, with 11 bases separating them. The CDR3 loop reads CAIKGGATDTQYF. Here the CDR3 DNA reads TGTGCCATCAAAGGGGGGGCAACAGATACGCAGTATTTT.

Comment on this clonotype: The junction and the germline gene differ at one end; a read error may be behind it. V and J are TRBV18 and TRBJ2-5; 8 bases are a match to TRBD1. The CDR3 loop spans 15 amino acids. Germline CDR1 and CDR2: KGHSH and LQKENI. The CDR3 DNA reads TGTGCCAGCTCAACGGGGACAGGCCTTCAAGCGACCCAGTACTTC. It encodes CASSTGTGLQATQYF.

This clonotype appeared a few times. V and J are TRBV5-1 and TRBJ1-1; 9 bases agree with TRBD1. This CDR3 contains 16 residues. Trimming took 0 bases from V and 1 from J; bases not matched to a gene: 4. CDR1 is SGHRS and CDR2 is YFSETQ in the germline V gene. This chain's CDR3 is CASSLVQGAANTEAFF. Written as DNA, the CDR3 is TGCGCCAGCAGCTTGGTACAGGGGGCGGCGAACACTGAAGCTTTCTTT.